The T cell receptor (beta chain) described here comes from a study of cytomegalovirus exposure and HLA in healthy donors. PCR was performed using 60 Vbeta and 13 Jbeta primers. Libraries were prepared by immunoSEQ multiplex PCR; TCRdb keeps only in-frame clonotypes and omits some of them. The table records some 150,000 clones, 80% of them present only once. Study-level findings and limits: In a later analysis, compared with equally common non-associated chains, HLA-associated beta chains were more expanded. Among donors in an Asian-associated ancestry cluster, a later analysis reportedly found fewer N-insertions than the roughly 700-donor mean. In an earlier analysis, productive rearrangement rates for most beta V segments clustered near 87% or 30%.

Concerning this clone: The antigen is unknown.

V gave up 4 bases and J gave up 3 bases, with 10 bases separating them. The CDR3 length is 13 residues. The germline V gene encodes CDR1 MDHEN and CDR2 SYDVKM. The chain is built from TRBV28 and TRBJ2-7; D perhaps matches TRBD1 (6 bases). Input material: PBMCs. The sequence derives from a man aged 25-45 years in good health and CMV-seronegative. CDR3 sequence: CASSSGQIYEQYF. CDR3 nucleotides: TGTGCCAGCAGTTCTGGACAGATCTACGAGCAGTACTTC.